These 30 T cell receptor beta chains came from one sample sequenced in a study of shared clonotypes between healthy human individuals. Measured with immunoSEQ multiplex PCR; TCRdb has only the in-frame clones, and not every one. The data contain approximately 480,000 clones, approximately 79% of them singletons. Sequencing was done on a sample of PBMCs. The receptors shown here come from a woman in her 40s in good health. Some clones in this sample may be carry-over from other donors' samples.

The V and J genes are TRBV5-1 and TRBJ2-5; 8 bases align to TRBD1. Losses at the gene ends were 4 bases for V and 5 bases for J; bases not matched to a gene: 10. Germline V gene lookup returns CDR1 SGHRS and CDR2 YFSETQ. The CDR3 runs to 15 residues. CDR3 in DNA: TGCGCCAGCAGCCATAAGACAGGGGTTGTGGAGACCCAGTACTTC. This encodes CASSHKTGVVETQYF.

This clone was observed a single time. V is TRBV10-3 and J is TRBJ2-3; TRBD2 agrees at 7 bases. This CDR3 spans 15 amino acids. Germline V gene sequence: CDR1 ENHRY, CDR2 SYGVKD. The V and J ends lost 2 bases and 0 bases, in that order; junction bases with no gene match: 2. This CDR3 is CAISEREASTDTQYF. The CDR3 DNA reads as TGTGCCATCAGTGAGCGGGAGGCCAGCACAGATACGCAGTATTTT.

The DNA of the CDR3 is TGTGCCAGCGGGGACGTATCCTACGAGCAGTACTTC. Translating it yields CASGDVSYEQYF. This chain connects TRBV6-1 to TRBJ2-7; either TRBD1 or TRBD2 may supply D (5 bases each). The CDR3 covers 12 residues. V was pared by 8 bases and J by 1 base, with 9 bases between. CDR1 is MNHNS, CDR2 SASEGT, per germline.

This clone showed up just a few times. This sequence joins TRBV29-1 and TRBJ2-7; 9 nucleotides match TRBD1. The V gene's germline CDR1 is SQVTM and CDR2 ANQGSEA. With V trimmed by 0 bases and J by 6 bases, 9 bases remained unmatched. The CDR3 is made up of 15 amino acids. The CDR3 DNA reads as TGCAGCGTTGAAGAAGACAGGGGGTCCCTCAGCGAGCAGTACTTC. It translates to CSVEEDRGSLSEQYF.

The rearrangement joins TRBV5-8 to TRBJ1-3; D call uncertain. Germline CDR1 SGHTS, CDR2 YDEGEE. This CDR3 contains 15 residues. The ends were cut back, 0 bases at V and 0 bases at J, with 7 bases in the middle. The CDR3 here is CASSLVQNSGNTIYF. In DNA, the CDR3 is TGTGCCAGCAGCTTGGTCCAGAACTCTGGAAACACCATATATTTT.

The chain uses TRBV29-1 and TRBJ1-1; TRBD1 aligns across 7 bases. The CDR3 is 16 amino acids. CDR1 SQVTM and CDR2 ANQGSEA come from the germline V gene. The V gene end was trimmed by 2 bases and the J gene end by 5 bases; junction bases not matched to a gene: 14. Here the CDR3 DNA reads TGCAGCGTTGAAAAAGTATACGACAGGGACAAAACTGAAGCTTTCTTT. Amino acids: CSVEKVYDRDKTEAFF.

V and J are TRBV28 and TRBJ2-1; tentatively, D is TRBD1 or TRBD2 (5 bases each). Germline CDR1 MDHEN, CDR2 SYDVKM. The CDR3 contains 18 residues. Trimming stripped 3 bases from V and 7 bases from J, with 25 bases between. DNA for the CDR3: TGTGCCAGCAGTTTGAATTTCGGTCGGGGCGAAGGTGGAAATGAGCAGTTCTTC. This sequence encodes CASSLNFGRGEGGNEQFF.

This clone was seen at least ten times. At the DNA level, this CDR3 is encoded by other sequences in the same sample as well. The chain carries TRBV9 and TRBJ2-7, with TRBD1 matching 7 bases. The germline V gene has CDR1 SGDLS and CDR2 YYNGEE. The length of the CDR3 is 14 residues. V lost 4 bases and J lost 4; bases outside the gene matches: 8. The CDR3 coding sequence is TGTGCCAGCAGCCGCGGACAGGAACCTTACGAGCAGTACTTC. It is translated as CASSRGQEPYEQYF.

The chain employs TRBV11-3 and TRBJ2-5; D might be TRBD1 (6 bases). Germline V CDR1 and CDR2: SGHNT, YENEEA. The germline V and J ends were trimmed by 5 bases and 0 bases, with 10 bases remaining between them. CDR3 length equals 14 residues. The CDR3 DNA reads TGTGCCAGCAGCAAGGGACAAAACCAAGAGACCCAGTACTTC. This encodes CASSKGQNQETQYF.

Here the CDR3 DNA reads TGTGCCATCAGTGAGTCGAGGGACAACCCCTACGAGCAGTACTTC. Its protein is CAISESRDNPYEQYF. The V gene is TRBV10-3, the J gene TRBJ2-7, with D tentatively TRBD1 (6 bases). Trimming left V 0 bases short and J 2 bases short, with 11 bases between. Germline assignment: CDR1 ENHRY and CDR2 SYGVKD. This CDR3 region has 15 residues.

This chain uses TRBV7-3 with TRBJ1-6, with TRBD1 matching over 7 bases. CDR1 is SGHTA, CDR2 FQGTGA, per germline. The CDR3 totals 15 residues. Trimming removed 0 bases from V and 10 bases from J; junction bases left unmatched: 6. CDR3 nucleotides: TGTGCCAGCAGCTTAACAGAGACAGGGATGTCACCCCTCCACTTT. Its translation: CASSLTETGMSPLHF.

CDR3 amino acids: CASSLTPSGRREQYF. The CDR3 DNA follows: TGCGCCAGCAGCCTCACCCCTTCGGGGCGTCGCGAGCAGTACTTC. The rearrangement links TRBV5-1 to TRBJ2-7, with D perhaps being TRBD1 or TRBD2 (5 bases each). This CDR3 comprises 15 residues. CDR1 and CDR2 from the germline V gene are SGHRS and YFSETQ. The ends were cut back, 4 bases at V and 6 bases at J, with 20 bases in the middle.

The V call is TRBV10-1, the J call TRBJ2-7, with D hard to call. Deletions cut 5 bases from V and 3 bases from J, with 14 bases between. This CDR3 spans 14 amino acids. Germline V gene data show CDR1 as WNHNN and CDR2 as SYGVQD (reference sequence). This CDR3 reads CASSPGPPHYEQYF. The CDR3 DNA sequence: TGCGCCAGCAGTCCCGGACCCCCCCACTACGAGCAGTACTTC.

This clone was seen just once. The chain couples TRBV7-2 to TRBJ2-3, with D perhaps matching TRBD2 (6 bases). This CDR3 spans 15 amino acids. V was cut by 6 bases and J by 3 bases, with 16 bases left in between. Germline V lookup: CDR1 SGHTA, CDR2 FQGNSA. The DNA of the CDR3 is TGTGCCAGCAGGCGGGCGGGACTTGTAACAGATACGCAGTATTTT. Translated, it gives CASRRAGLVTDTQYF.

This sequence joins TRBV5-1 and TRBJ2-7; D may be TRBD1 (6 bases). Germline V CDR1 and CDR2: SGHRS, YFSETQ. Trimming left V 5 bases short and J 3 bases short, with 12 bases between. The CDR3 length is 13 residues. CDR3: CASRQHRDYEQYF. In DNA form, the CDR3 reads TGCGCCAGCAGGCAACACAGGGACTACGAGCAGTACTTC.

The CDR3 loop reads CASSLEVLAMANTGELFF. The CDR3 nucleotides are TGCGCCAGCAGCTTGGAGGTACTAGCGATGGCAAACACCGGGGAGCTGTTTTTT. The chain joins TRBV5-1 to TRBJ2-2, with 7 positions matching TRBD2. The CDR3 consists of 18 residues. CDR1 is SGHRS, CDR2 YFSETQ, per germline. The J segment lost 2 bases and the V segment lost 0 bases, leaving 10 bases of the junction unmatched.

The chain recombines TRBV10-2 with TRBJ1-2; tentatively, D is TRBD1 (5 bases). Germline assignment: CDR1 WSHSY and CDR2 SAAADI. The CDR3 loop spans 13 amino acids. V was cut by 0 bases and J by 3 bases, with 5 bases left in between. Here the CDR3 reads CASSESGDYGYTF. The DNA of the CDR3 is TGCGCCAGCAGTGAGTCGGGGGACTATGGCTACACCTTC.

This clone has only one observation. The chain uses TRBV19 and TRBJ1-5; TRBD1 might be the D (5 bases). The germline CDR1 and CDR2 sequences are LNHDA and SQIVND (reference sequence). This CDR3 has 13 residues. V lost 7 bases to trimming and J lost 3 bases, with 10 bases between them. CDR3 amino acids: CASTVRDNQPQHF. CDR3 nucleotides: TGTGCCAGTACCGTCAGGGACAATCAGCCCCAGCATTTT.

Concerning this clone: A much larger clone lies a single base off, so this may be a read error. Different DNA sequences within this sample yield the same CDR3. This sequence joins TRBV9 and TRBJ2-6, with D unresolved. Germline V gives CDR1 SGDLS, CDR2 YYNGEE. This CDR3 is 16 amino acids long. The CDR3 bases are TGCGCCAGCAGCGTAGGAGTCAACTCTGGGGCCAACGTCCTGACTTTC. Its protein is CASSVGVNSGANVLTF.

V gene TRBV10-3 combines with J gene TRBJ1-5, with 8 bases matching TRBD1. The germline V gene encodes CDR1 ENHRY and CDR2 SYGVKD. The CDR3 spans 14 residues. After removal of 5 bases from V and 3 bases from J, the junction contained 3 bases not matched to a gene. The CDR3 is CAISTGGVNQPQHF. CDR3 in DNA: TGTGCCATCAGTACAGGGGGGGTCAATCAGCCCCAGCATTTT.

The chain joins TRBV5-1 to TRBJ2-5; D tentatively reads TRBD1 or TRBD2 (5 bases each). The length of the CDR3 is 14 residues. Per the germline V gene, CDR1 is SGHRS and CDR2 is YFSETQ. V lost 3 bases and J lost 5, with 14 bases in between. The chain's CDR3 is CASSSIGTGETQYF. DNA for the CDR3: TGCGCCAGCAGCTCGATTGGGACGGGTGAGACCCAGTACTTC.

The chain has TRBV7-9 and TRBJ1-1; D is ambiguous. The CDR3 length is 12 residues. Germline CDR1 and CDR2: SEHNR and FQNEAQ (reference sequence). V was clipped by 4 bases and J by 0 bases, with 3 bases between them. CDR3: CASSWMNTEAFF. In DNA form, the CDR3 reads TGTGCCAGCAGCTGGATGAACACTGAAGCTTTCTTT.

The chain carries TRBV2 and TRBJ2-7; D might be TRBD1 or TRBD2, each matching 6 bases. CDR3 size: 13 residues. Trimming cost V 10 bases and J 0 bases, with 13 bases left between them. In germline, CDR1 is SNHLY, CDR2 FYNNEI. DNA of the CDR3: TGTGCCATCGGAAGGGGGGACTCCTACGAGCAGTACTTC. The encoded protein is CAIGRGDSYEQYF.

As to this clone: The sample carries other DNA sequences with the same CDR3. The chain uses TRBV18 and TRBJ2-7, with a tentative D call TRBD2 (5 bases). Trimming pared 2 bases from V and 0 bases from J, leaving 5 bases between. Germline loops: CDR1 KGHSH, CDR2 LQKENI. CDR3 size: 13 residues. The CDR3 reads CASSPGSSYEQYF. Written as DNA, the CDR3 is TGTGCCAGCTCACCAGGGAGCTCCTACGAGCAGTACTTC.

This CDR3 reads CASSDARGPQETQYF. The CDR3 region has the DNA TGTGCCAGCAGCGACGCCCGAGGACCACAAGAGACCCAGTACTTC. This chain uses TRBV5-4 with TRBJ2-5; D unresolved. In germline, CDR1 is SGHNT, CDR2 YYREEE (reference sequence). V lost 4 bases and J lost 2, with 15 bases in between. The CDR3 consists of 15 residues. Full variable domain (remainder filled in from reference TRBV5-4 and TRBJ2-5): ETGVTQSPTHLIKTRGQQVTLRCSSQSGHNTVSWYQQALGQGPQFIFQYYREEENGRGNFPPRFSGLQFPNYSSELNVNALELDDSALYLCASSDARGPQETQYFGPGTRLLVL.

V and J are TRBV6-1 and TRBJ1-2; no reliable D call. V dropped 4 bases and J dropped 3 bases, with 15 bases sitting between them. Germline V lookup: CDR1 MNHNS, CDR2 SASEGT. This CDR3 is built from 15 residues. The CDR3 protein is CASSVFGRPDYGYTF. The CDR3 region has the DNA TGTGCCAGCAGTGTGTTCGGCCGTCCGGACTATGGCTACACCTTC.

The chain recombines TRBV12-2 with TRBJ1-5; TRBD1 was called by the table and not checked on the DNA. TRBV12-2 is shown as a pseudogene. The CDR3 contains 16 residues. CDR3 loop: CASRSPSGTELPPQHF. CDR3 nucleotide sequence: TGTGCAAGTCGCTCTCCCTCCGGGACAGAATTACCTCCCCAGCATTTT.

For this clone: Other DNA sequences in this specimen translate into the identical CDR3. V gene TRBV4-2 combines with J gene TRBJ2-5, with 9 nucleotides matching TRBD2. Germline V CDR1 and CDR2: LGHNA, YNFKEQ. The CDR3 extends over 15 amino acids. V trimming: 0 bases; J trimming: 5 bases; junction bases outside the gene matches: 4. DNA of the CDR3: TGTGCCAGCAGCCAAGAAGAGCGGGAGGCCGAGACCCAGTACTTC. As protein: CASSQEEREAETQYF.

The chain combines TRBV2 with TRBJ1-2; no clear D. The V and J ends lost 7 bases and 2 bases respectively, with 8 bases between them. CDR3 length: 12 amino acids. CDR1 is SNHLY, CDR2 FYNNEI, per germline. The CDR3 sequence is CASKVRNYGYTF. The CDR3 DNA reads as TGTGCCAGCAAGGTCAGGAACTATGGCTACACCTTC.

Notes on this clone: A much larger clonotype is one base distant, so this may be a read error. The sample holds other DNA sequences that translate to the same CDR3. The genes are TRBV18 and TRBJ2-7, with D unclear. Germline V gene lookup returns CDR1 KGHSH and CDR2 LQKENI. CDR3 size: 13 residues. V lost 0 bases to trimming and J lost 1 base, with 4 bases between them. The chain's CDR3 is CASSPPGSYEQYF. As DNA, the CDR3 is TGTGCCAGCTCACCACCGGGGTCCTACGAGCAGTACTTC.